The sequence of this T cell receptor beta chain was determined in a study of T cells in Graves' hyperthyroidism and ophthalmopathy. It was at first hyperthyroidism diagnosis, before any ophthalmopathy symptoms, that the blood sample was taken. TCR beta CDR3 regions were amplified from RNA transcripts. Carried out on the TCR CDR3, a first-round RT-PCR used the HTBI primer set. TCRdb re-called the multiplex PCR reads with MiXCR, one entry per CDR3 protein. The sample holds under 750,000 distinct CDR3 sequences; 18% are singletons and the top ten take about a sixth. The receptor's source is a woman between 45 and 60 years old with Graves' hyperthyroidism that later progressed to Graves' ophthalmopathy. The sequenced material came from blood.

CDR3 coding DNA: TGTGCCAGCAGCCAAAGGGCGGGGGGCCCCCAAGATACGCAGTATTTT. As protein: CASSQRAGGPQDTQYF. The chain joins TRBV4-2 to TRBJ2-3; 8 bases are a match to TRBD2. V lost 2 bases, J lost 5 bases, and 9 bases stayed unmatched. Germline CDR1 and CDR2: LGHNA and YNFKEQ. The CDR3 sequence is 16 residues long.